The T cell receptor (beta chain) described here comes from a study of T cell changes during pregnancy in multiple sclerosis. Produced via immunoSEQ multiplex PCR; TCRdb's table is partial and in-frame only. Here the sample spans 90,000 or so clones, 85% to 95% being singletons. CDR3 length equals 16 residues. Germline CDR1 reads SGHAT; CDR2 reads FQNNGV. J was trimmed by 4 bases and V by 5 bases; bases with no gene match: 10. The receptor's source is a female donor in good health, enrolled as a control in a pregnancy study. The chain combines TRBV11-2 with TRBJ2-5; TRBD1 matches 10 bases. The specimen comprised peripheral blood, sampled after pregnancy. In nucleotides, the CDR3 is TGTGCCAGCAGCGCGTGGACAGGGGGGTCGGGAGAGACCCAGTACTTC. This encodes CASSAWTGGSGETQYF.